This T cell receptor beta chain was retrieved from a study of blood T cell repertoires in COVID-19. Study-wide background: The study drew acute and convalescent COVID-19 samples from the United States, Italy and Spain.

This clone has a single count. Per the original data handling: Amplifying reference gene primers gave estimates of nucleated cell counts. The protocol was immunoSEQ multiplex PCR, while the TCRdb copy is restricted to in-frame clones and leaves out a portion. V and J calls and clone size follow that table, whereas D and trimming were derived from the DNA. This table holds roughly 140,000 clones, about 83% found once. The source material was peripheral blood. This sequence was found in a woman aged 40 to 49 with acute or convalescent COVID-19.

The CDR3 sequence is CASSLASGQATGGEQYF. CDR3 DNA sequence: TGCGCCAGCAGCTTGGCCTCAGGACAGGCCACAGGGGGGGAGCAGTACTTC. The chain couples TRBV5-1 to TRBJ2-7, with TRBD1 identical over 8 bases. The CDR3 runs to 17 residues. Germline values: CDR1 SGHRS, CDR2 YFSETQ. V trimming: 0 bases; J trimming: 7 bases; junction bases outside the gene matches: 15.